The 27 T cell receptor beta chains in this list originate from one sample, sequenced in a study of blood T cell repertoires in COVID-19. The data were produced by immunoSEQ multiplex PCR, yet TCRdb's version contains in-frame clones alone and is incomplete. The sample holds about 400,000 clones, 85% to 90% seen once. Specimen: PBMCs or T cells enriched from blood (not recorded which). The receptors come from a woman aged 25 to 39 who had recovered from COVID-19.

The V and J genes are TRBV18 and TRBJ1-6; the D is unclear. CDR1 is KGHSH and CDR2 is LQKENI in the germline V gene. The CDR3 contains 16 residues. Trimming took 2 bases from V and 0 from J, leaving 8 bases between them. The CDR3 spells CASSPGEDSYNSPLHF. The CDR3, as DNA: TGTGCCAGCTCACCAGGGGAGGACTCCTATAATTCACCCCTCCACTTT.

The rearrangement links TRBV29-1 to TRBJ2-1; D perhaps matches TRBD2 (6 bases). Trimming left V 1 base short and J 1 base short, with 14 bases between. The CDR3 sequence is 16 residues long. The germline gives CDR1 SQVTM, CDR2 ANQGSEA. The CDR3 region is CSVEGTLALSYNEQFF. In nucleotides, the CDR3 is TGCAGCGTTGAAGGGACACTAGCCCTATCCTACAATGAGCAGTTCTTC.

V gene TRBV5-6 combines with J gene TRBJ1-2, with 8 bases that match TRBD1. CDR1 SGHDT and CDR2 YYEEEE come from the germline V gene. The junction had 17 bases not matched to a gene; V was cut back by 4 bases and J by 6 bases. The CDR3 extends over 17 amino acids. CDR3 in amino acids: CASSPATGGEMVHGYTF. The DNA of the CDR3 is TGTGCCAGCAGCCCGGCTACAGGGGGAGAAATGGTGCATGGCTACACCTTC. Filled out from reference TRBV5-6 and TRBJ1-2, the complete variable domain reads DAGVTQSPTHLIKTRGQQVTLRCSPKSGHDTVSWYQQALGQGPQFIFQYYEEEERQRGNFPDRFSGHQFPNYSSELNVNALLLGDSALYLCASSPATGGEMVHGYTFGSGTRLTVV.

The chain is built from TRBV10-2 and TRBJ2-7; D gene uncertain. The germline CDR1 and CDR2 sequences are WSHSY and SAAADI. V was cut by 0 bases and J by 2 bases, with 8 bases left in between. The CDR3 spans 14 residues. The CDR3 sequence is CASSESGGTYEQYF. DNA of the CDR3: TGCGCCAGCAGTGAGTCTGGCGGTACCTACGAGCAGTACTTC.

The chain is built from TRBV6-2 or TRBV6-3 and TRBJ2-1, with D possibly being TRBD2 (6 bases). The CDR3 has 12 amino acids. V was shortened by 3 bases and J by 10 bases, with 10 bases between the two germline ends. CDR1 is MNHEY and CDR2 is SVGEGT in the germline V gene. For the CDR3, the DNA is TGTGCCAGCAGTTATGGAGGGGACGAGCAGTTCTTC. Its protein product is CASSYGGDEQFF.

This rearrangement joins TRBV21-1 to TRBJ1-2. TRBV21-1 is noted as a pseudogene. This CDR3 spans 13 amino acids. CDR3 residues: CASSKAENYGYTF. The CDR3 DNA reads TGTGCCAGCAGCAAGGCGGAAAACTATGGCTACACCTTC.

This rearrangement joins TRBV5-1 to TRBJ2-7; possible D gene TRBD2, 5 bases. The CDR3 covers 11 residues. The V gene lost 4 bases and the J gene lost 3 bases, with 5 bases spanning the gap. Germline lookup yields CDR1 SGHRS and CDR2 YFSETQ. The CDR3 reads CASSRGYEQYF. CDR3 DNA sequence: TGCGCCAGCAGCCGGGGCTACGAGCAGTACTTC.

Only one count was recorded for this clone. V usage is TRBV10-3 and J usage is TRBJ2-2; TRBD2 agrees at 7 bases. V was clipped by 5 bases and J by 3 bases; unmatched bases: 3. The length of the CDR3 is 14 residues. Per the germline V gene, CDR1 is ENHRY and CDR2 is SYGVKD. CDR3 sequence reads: CAISTSAYTGELFF. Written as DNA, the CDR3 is TGTGCCATCAGTACTAGCGCTTACACCGGGGAGCTGTTTTTT.

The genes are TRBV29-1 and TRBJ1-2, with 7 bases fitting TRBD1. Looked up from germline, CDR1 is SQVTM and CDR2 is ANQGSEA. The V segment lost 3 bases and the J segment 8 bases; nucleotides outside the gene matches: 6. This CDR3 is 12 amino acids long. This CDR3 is CSVERQGRGYTF. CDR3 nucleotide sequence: TGCAGCGTTGAGAGACAGGGCCGGGGCTACACCTTC. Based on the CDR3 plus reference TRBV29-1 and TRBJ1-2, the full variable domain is SAVISQKPSRDICQRGTSLTIQCQVDSQVTMMFWYRQQPGQSLTLIATANQGSEATYESGFVIDKFPISRPNLTFSTLTVSNMSPEDSSIYLCSVERQGRGYTFGSGTRLTVV.

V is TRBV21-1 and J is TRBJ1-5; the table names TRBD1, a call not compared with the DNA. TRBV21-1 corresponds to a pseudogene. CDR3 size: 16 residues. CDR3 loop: CASSKVGTGGKGPQHF. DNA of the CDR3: TGTGCCAGCAGCAAAGTAGGGACAGGGGGCAAGGGTCCCCAGCATTTT.

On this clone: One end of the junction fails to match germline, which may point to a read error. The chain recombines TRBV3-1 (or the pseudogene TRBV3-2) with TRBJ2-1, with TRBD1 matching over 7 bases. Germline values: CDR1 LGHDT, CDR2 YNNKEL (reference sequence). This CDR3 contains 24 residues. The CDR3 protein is CASGQVRAATGTEKYIHSYNEQFF. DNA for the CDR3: TGTGCCAGCGGCCAGGTTCGAGCGGCTACCGGGACAGAGAAATACATCCATTCCTACAATGAGCAGTTCTTC.

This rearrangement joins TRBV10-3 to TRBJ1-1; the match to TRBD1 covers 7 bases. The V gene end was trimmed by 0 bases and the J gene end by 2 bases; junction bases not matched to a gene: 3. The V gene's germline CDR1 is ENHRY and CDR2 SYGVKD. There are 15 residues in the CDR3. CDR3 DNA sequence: TGTGCCATCAGTGAGTCGGCAGGGGGTAACACTGAAGCTTTCTTT. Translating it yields CAISESAGGNTEAFF.

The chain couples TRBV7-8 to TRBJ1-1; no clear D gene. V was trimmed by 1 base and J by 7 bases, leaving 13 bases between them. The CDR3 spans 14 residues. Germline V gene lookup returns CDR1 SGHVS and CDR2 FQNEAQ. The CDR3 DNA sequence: TGTGCCAGCAGCTTAGGGCCGAAACAGAGTGAAGCTTTCTTT. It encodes CASSLGPKQSEAFF.

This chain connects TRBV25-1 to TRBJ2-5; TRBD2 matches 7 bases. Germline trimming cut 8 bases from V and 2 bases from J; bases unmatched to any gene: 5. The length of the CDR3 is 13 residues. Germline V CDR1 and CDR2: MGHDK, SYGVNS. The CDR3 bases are TGTGCCAGCTGGGCTAGCGGTCAAGAGACCCAGTACTTC. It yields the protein CASWASGQETQYF.

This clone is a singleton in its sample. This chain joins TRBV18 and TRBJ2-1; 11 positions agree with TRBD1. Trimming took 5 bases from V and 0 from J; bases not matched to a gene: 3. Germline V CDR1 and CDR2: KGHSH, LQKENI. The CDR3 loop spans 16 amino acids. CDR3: CASSRDRGSSYNEQFF. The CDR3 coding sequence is TGTGCCAGCTCAAGGGACAGGGGGAGCTCCTACAATGAGCAGTTCTTC.

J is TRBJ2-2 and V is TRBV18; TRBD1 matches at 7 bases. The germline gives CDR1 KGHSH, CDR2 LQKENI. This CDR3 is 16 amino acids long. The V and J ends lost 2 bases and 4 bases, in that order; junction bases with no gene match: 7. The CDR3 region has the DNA TGTGCCAGCTCACCAGGGCGACAGGGTACCACCGGGGAGCTGTTTTTT. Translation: CASSPGRQGTTGELFF.

The CDR3 sequence is CASSLISYEQYF. CDR3 coding DNA: TGTGCCAGCAGTTTAATATCCTACGAGCAGTACTTC. The rearrangement uses TRBV12-3 or TRBV12-4 and TRBJ2-7; D ambiguous. V was trimmed by 2 bases and J by 1 base, leaving 3 bases between them. This CDR3 spans 12 amino acids.

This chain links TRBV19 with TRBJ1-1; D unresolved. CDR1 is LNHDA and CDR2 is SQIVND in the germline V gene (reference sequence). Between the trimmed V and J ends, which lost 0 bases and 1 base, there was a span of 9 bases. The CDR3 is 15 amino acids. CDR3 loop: CASSIEAARNTEAFF. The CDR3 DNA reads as TGTGCCAGTAGTATAGAGGCAGCTAGGAACACTGAAGCTTTCTTT. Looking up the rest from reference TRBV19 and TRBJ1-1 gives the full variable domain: DGGITQSPKYLFRKEGQNVTLSCEQNLNHDAMYWYRQDPGQGLRLIYYSQIVNDFQKGDIAEGYSVSREKKESFPLTVTSAQKNPTAFYLCASSIEAARNTEAFFGQGTRLTVV.

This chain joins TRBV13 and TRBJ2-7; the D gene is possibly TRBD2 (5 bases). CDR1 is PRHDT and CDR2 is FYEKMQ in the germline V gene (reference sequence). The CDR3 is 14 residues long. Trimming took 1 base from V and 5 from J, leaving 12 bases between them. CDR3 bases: TGTGCCAGCAGCTTAGCCAGGACTGGGAACGAGCAGTACTTC. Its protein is CASSLARTGNEQYF.

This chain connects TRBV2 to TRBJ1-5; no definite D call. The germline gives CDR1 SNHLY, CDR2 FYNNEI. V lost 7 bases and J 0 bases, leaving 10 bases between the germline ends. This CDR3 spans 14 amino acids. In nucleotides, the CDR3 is TGTGCCAGCAATGGAGCCTATAGCAATCAGCCCCAGCATTTT. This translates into CASNGAYSNQPQHF.

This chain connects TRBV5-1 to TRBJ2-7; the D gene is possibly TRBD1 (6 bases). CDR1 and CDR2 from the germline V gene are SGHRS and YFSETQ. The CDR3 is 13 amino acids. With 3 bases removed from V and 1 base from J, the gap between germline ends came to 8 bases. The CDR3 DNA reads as TGCGCCAGCAGCTACGGACAGTCCTACGAGCAGTACTTC. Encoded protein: CASSYGQSYEQYF.

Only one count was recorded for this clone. Here the CDR3 reads CASSSRLAGGAYNEQFF. The CDR3 region has the DNA TGTGCCAGCAGTTCCCGACTAGCGGGGGGCGCTTACAATGAGCAGTTCTTC. This chain links TRBV5-6 with TRBJ2-1; 13 bases align to TRBD2. Trimming at V came to 5 bases and at J to 4 bases, leaving 9 bases not matched to a gene. Per germline, CDR1 SGHDT and CDR2 YYEEEE. This CDR3 contains 17 residues.

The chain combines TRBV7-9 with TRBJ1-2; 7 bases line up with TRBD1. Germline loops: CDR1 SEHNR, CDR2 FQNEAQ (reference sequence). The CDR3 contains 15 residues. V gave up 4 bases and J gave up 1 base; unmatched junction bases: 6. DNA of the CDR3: TGTGCCAGCAGCTCGGGACAGACCTATAACTATGGCTACACCTTC. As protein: CASSSGQTYNYGYTF.

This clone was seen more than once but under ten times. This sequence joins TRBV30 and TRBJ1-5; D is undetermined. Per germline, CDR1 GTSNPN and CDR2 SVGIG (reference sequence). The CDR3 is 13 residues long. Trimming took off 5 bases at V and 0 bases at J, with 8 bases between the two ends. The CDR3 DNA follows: TGTGCCTGGGCGGTAGATAGCAATCAGCCCCAGCATTTT. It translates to CAWAVDSNQPQHF.

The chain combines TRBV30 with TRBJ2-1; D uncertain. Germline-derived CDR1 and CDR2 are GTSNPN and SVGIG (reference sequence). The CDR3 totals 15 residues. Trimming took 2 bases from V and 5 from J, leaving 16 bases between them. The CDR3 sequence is CAWSRRSPRNNEQFF. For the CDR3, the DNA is TGTGCCTGGAGTAGACGTAGCCCGAGGAACAATGAGCAGTTCTTC.

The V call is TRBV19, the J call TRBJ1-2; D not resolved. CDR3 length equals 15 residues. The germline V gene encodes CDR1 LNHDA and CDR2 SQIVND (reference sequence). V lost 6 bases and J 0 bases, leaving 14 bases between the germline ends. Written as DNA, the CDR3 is TGTGCCAGTAGCAAGGCGGCGCAAGCTAACTATGGCTACACCTTC. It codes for CASSKAAQANYGYTF.

CDR3 protein: CASSLGGTGADTQYF. CDR3 DNA: TGCGCCAGCAGCTTGGGGGGGACAGGGGCAGATACGCAGTATTTT. The V and J genes are TRBV5-1 and TRBJ2-3; 10 nucleotides align to TRBD1. The CDR3 has 15 amino acids. Germline V gives CDR1 SGHRS, CDR2 YFSETQ. J lost 4 bases, V lost 0 bases, and 2 bases had no gene match.